These T cell receptor beta chains were read from a single sample in a study of T cells in Graves' hyperthyroidism and ophthalmopathy. A single record per CDR3 protein comes from TCRdb applying MiXCR to the multiplex PCR reads. The sample has about 300,000 distinct CDR3 sequences; about 14% are singletons. Source material: blood. The receptors were sampled from a woman aged 30 to 39 with Graves' hyperthyroidism that later progressed to Graves' ophthalmopathy. The CDR3 runs from the conserved cysteine through the conserved F or W. Each record gives: D gene, V gene, clone size, CDR3 length, J gene, CDR3 protein, CDR3 DNA. D genes are given only for firm matches. Clone size is not always given. Where it is, it says once, few, many or a class for expanded clones.

>TRBD2|TRBV7-8|many|14|TRBJ2-7
CASSPMGGLGEQYF
TGTGCCAGCAGCCCGATGGGAGGGCTGGGGGAGCAGTACTTC
>TRBD1|TRBV30|many|15|TRBJ1-2
CAWSVYGTGASGYTF
TGTGCCTGGAGTGTATATGGGACAGGGGCAAGTGGCTACACCTTC
>.|TRBV20-1|many|13|TRBJ2-7
CSAEDTGAYEQYF
TGCAGTGCTGAGGACACGGGGGCCTACGAGCAGTACTTC
>.|TRBV7-9|.|20|TRBJ2-3
CASSLVRVDWRVLSTDTQYF
TGTGCCAGCAGCTTAGTCCGAGTGGATTGGCGGGTTCTTAGCACAGATACGCAGTATTTT
>.|TRBV28|many|16|TRBJ1-3
CASSYRTAMSGNTIYF
TGTGCCAGCAGTTATCGGACGGCTATGTCTGGAAACACCATATATTTT
>.|TRBV5-1|many|14|TRBJ1-5
CASTLFEGGQPQHF
TGCGCCAGCACCTTGTTTGAGGGGGGTCAGCCCCAGCATTTT
>.|TRBV20-1|many|13|TRBJ2-7
CSASSGSSYEQYF
TGCAGTGCTAGTAGTGGGTCCTCCTACGAGCAGTACTTC
>.|TRBV5-5|.|12|TRBJ2-1
CASSFPRNEQFF
TGTGCCAGCAGCTTCCCCCGGAATGAGCAGTTCTTC
>TRBD1|TRBV28|few|17|TRBJ1-1
CASSQERGTGGLTEAFF
TGCGCCAGCAGCCAAGAACGCGGGACAGGGGGCTTGACTGAAGCTTTCTTT
>.|TRBV5-1|many|16|TRBJ2-7
CASSSVGPLSSYEQYF
TGCGCCAGCAGCTCCGTGGGACCTCTAAGCTCCTACGAGCAGTACTTC
>.|TRBV2|many|14|TRBJ1-4
CASSPGSANEKLFF
TGTGCCAGCAGTCCAGGGAGTGCTAATGAAAAACTGTTTTTT
>.|TRBV7-2|many|16|TRBJ2-1
CASSLAGAGVTNEQFF
TGTGCCAGCAGCTTAGCGGGGGCGGGAGTAACCAATGAGCAGTTCTTC
>TRBD2|TRBV2|many|16|TRBJ2-5
CASSGTSGRVQETQYF
TGTGCCAGCAGCGGGACTAGCGGGAGGGTTCAGGAGACCCAGTACTTC
>.|TRBV7-9|.|14|TRBJ2-1
CASSFGPGVHEQFF
TGTGCCAGCAGCTTTGGACCGGGAGTGCATGAGCAGTTCTTC
>TRBD2|TRBV19|.|17|TRBJ2-1
CASSGGLAGERFNEQFF
TGTGCCAGTAGTGGGGGACTAGCGGGAGAGAGGTTCAATGAGCAGTTCTTC
>.|TRBV29-1|many|12|TRBJ1-1
CSVDIVDTEAFF
TGCAGCGTTGACATTGTAGACACTGAAGCTTTCTTT
>.|TRBV7-9|many|14|TRBJ2-7
CASSPGTMAYEQYF
TGTGCCAGCAGCCCCGGGACAATGGCCTACGAGCAGTACTTC
>TRBD1|TRBV6-1|many|15|TRBJ2-7
CASSQTQGRPGEQYF
TGTGCCAGCAGCCAAACACAGGGGCGGCCCGGCGAGCAGTACTTC
>.|TRBV7-8|many|13|TRBJ2-5
CASSLEQAETQYF
TGTGCCAGCAGCTTAGAACAGGCAGAGACCCAGTACTTC
>TRBD2|TRBV11-3|many|13|TRBJ2-5
CASSLKGGETQYF
TGTGCCAGCAGCCTAAAGGGAGGGGAGACCCAGTACTTC
>.|TRBV28|many|12|TRBJ2-7
CASSLESYEQYF
TGTGCCAGCAGTTTAGAGTCCTACGAGCAGTACTTC
>.|TRBV19|.|16|TRBJ1-1
CASSQRDVVSDTEAFF
TGTGCCAGTAGTCAGAGGGACGTTGTCTCGGACACTGAAGCTTTCTTT
>TRBD1|TRBV27|many|14|TRBJ1-1
CASSQQGANTEAFF
TGTGCCAGCAGTCAACAGGGGGCGAACACTGAAGCTTTCTTT
>.|TRBV7-9|many|15|TRBJ2-1
CASSFAGSSYNEQFF
TGTGCCAGCAGCTTTGCGGGTAGCTCCTACAATGAGCAGTTCTTC
>.|TRBV7-2|many|13|TRBJ1-2
CASSLGSYYGYTF
TGTGCCAGCAGCTTAGGGTCCTACTATGGCTACACCTTC
>.|TRBV3-1|many|15|TRBJ1-3
CASTRHQNSGNTIYF
TGTGCCAGCACCCGTCACCAAAACTCTGGAAACACCATATATTTT
>.|TRBV7-2|.|16|TRBJ2-3
CASSLAEYVSTDTQYF
TGTGCCAGCAGCCTGGCGGAGTACGTTAGCACAGATACGCAGTATTTT
>.|TRBV30|many|14|TRBJ2-7
CASTPRAQTYEQYF
TGTGCCAGCACCCCGCGGGCGCAGACGTACGAGCAGTACTTC
>.|TRBV15|many|15|TRBJ2-1
CATSRDRRTDNEQFF
TGTGCCACCAGCAGAGATCGACGGACCGACAATGAGCAGTTCTTC
>.|TRBV6-1|many|16|TRBJ1-2
CASSLRNRRHRHGYTF
TGTGCCAGCAGTTTACGAAACCGACGACACCGTCATGGCTACACCTTC
>TRBD1|TRBV2|many|13|TRBJ2-2
CASRTGVAGELFF
TGTGCCAGCCGGACAGGGGTAGCCGGGGAGCTGTTTTTT
>TRBD1|TRBV4-3|many|15|TRBJ2-7
CASSQAGTGAYEQYF
TGCGCCAGCAGCCAAGCCGGGACAGGAGCCTACGAGCAGTACTTC
>.|TRBV4-2|.|13|TRBJ2-4
CASSQERENIQYF
TGTGCCAGCAGCCAAGAACGGGAAAACATTCAGTACTTC
>.|TRBV18|many|13|TRBJ2-3
CASSPPNSDTQYF
TGTGCCAGCTCACCACCGAACTCAGATACGCAGTATTTT
>.|TRBV6-1|few|12|TRBJ2-3
CASSRGMDTQYF
TGTGCCAGCTCCCGAGGCATGGATACGCAGTATTTT
>TRBD2|TRBV18|many|17|TRBJ2-3
CASSPQGSGSVTDTQYF
TGTGCCAGCTCCCCGCAGGGGAGCGGGAGTGTCACAGATACGCAGTATTTT
>TRBD2|TRBV7-6|few|16|TRBJ2-1
CASSLGAGAASNEQFF
TGTGCCAGCAGCTTAGGAGCGGGAGCGGCCTCTAATGAGCAGTTCTTC
>TRBD1|TRBV9|many|14|TRBJ2-1
CASSAGQGRGEQFF
TGTGCCAGCAGCGCAGGACAGGGTCGAGGCGAGCAGTTCTTC
>TRBD1|TRBV30|many|14|TRBJ2-7
CAWRMTGTGNEQYF
TGTGCCTGGAGAATGACCGGGACAGGGAACGAGCAGTACTTC
>.|TRBV20-1|large|16|TRBJ2-3
CSARPLAFGAENTQYF
TGCAGTGCTAGGCCGCTAGCGTTTGGGGCTGAAAATACGCAGTATTTT
>.|TRBV20-1|.|13|TRBJ2-3
CSASGSPGDTQYF
TGCAGTGCTAGCGGGAGCCCAGGGGATACGCAGTATTTT
>.|TRBV27|.|14|TRBJ1-2
CASKRPGSGHGYTF
TGTGCCAGCAAAAGGCCAGGATCTGGGCATGGCTACACCTTC
>.|TRBV5-6|.|15|TRBJ2-7
CASSPWGRGTYEQYF
TGTGCCAGCAGCCCCTGGGGCAGGGGAACCTACGAGCAGTACTTC